Below are 9 T cell receptor beta chains sequenced from a single sample in a study of T-cell memory formation after mild COVID-19. TCRdb ran MiXCR on the 5' RACE reads and lists one entry per CDR3 protein. The sample has some 100,000 distinct CDR3 sequences, roughly 10% seen once. Sequenced material: PBMCs or a T cell subset sorted from them (not recorded which). These TCRs come from a man aged 18 to 35 who had mild COVID-19 (a few samples of this study predate the infection). Cell type and time point are not known.

Only a few counts were recorded for this clonotype. The chain has TRBV12-3 or TRBV12-4 and TRBJ2-2, with 7 bases fitting TRBD1. The CDR3 length is 15 residues. V trimming: 10 bases; J trimming: 6 bases; junction bases outside the gene matches: 14. CDR3: CATTNRDSFPGELFF. Here the CDR3 DNA reads TGTGCCACCACCAACCGGGACAGTTTCCCCGGGGAGCTGTTTTTT.

V gene TRBV12-3 or TRBV12-4 combines with J gene TRBJ2-3; D gene uncertain. The CDR3 has 10 amino acids. Trimming shortened V by 6 bases and J by 2 bases, and 0 bases separated the two germline ends. The CDR3 DNA reads as TGTGCCAGCAGCACAGATACGCAGTATTTT. It yields the protein CASSTDTQYF.

On this clonotype itself: One end of the junction does not line up with germline, which may come from a read error. V is TRBV6-5 and J is TRBJ1-1; TRBD1 matches at 9 bases. The CDR3 has 13 amino acids. Germline CDR1 and CDR2: MNHEY and SVGAGI. This chain's CDR3 is CASSHYPGQGDVF. The CDR3 DNA follows: TGTGCCAGCAGTCACTATCCGGGACAGGGTGATGTCTTT.

V is TRBV2 and J is TRBJ2-5, with 10 bases identical to TRBD1. This CDR3 is 15 amino acids long. Per germline, CDR1 SNHLY and CDR2 FYNNEI. Losses at the gene ends were 5 bases for V and 3 bases for J; bases not matched to a gene: 6. CDR3 DNA: TGTGCCAGCAGTCCGACCGGGACAGGGGAAGAGACCCAGTACTTC. This sequence encodes CASSPTGTGEETQYF. Combining the CDR3 with reference TRBV2 and TRBJ2-5 gives the whole variable domain EPEVTQTPSHQVTQMGQEVILRCVPISNHLYFYWYRQILGQKVEFLVSFYNNEISEKSEIFDDQFSVERPDGSNFTLKIRSTKLEDSAMYFCASSPTGTGEETQYFGPGTRLLVL.

The rearrangement links TRBV4-1 to TRBJ2-2, with unresolved D. CDR1 is MGHRA, CDR2 YSYEKL, per germline. V was cut by 4 bases and J by 4 bases, with 10 bases left in between. This CDR3 has 14 amino acids. The CDR3: CASSLPGVTGELFF. The CDR3 nucleotides are TGCGCCAGCAGCCTCCCAGGTGTCACCGGGGAGCTGTTTTTT.

This clonotype occurred many times. The rearrangement joins TRBV7-9 to TRBJ2-7, with no clear D. CDR1 is SEHNR and CDR2 is FQNEAQ in the germline V gene (reference sequence). This CDR3 has 14 amino acids. V was trimmed by 0 bases and J by 2 bases, leaving 8 bases between them. In DNA form, the CDR3 reads TGTGCCAGCAGCTTAGCGGACGGACCCTACGAGCAGTACTTC. The encoded protein is CASSLADGPYEQYF.

This clonotype was seen repeatedly, ten times or more. The chain is built from TRBV7-6 and TRBJ2-1; D tentatively reads TRBD1 or TRBD2 (5 bases each). Deletions cut 3 bases from V and 5 bases from J, with 17 bases between. Looked up from germline, CDR1 is SGHVS and CDR2 is FNYEAQ. The CDR3 has 16 amino acids. CDR3 DNA: TGTGCCAGCAGCTTTCTACTTACGGGGCCTGACAATGAGCAGTTCTTC. The encoded protein is CASSFLLTGPDNEQFF.

This clonotype was seen more than once but under ten times. V usage is TRBV7-6 and J usage is TRBJ2-7, with 7 nucleotides matching TRBD1. The CDR3 is made up of 15 amino acids. V lost 5 bases to trimming and J lost 5 bases; unmatched junction nucleotides: 12. CDR1 SGHVS and CDR2 FNYEAQ come from the germline V gene. The CDR3 region is CASSPRQGTLHEQYF. The CDR3 DNA reads TGTGCCAGCAGCCCACGACAGGGAACTCTTCACGAGCAGTACTTC.

This clonotype showed up just a few times. The chain employs TRBV5-4 and TRBJ1-6; D not resolved. Germline V lookup: CDR1 SGHNT, CDR2 YYREEE (reference sequence). With 0 bases removed from V and 10 bases from J, the gap between germline ends came to 8 bases. CDR3 length: 13 residues. The CDR3 loop is CASSLGGVSPLHF. CDR3 DNA sequence: TGTGCCAGCAGCTTGGGAGGAGTCTCACCCCTCCACTTT.